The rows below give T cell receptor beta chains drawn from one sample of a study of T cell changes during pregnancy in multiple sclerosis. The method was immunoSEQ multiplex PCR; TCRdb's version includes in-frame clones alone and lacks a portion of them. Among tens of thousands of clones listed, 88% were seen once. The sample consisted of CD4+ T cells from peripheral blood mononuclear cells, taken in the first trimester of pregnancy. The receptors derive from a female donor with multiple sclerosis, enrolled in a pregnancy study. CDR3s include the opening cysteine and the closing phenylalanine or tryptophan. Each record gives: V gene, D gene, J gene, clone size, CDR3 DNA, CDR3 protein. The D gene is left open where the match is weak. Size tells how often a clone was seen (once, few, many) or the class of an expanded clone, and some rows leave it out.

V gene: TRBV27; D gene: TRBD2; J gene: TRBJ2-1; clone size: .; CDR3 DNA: TGTGCCAGCAGCCTACAGACTAGCGGGAGTTACAATGAGCAGTTCTTC; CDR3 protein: CASSLQTSGSYNEQFF
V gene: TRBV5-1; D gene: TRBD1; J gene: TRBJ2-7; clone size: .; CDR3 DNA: TGCGCCAGCAGCTTGGGGCAGGGGGATGGCGAGCAGTACTTC; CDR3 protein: CASSLGQGDGEQYF
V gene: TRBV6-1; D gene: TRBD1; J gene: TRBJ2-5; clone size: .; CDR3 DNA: TGTGCCAGCAGCTTAGGGGGCAGGGAAGAGACCCAGTACTTC; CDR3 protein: CASSLGGREETQYF
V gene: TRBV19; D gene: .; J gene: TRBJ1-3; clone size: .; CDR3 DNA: TGTGCCAGTAGTATGAGCGTGCCGTTTGGAAACACCATATATTTT; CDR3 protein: CASSMSVPFGNTIYF
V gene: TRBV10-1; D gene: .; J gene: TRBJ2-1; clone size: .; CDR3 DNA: TGCGCCAGCAGTGATCAACCGGGACTCGGATTCTTC; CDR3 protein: CASSDQPGLGFF
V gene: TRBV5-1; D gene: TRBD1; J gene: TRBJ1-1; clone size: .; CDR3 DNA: TGCGCCAGCAGCATGGGTGGGACAGGGGACACTGAAGCTTTCTTT; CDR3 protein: CASSMGGTGDTEAFF
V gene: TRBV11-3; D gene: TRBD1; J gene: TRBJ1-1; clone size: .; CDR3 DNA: TGTGCCAGCAGCCGGGACAGGGAAACTGAAGCTTTCTTT; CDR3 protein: CASSRDRETEAFF
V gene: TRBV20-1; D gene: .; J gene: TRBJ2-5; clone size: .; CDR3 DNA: TGCAGTGCTGCGCAAGAGACCCAGTACTTC; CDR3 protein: CSAAQETQYF
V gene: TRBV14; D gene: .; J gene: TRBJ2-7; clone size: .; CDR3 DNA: TGTGCCAGCAGCCCGCGGGTAGGCGTGGGCGAGCAGTACTTC; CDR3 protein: CASSPRVGVGEQYF
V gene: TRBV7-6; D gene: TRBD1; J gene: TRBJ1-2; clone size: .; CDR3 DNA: TGTGCCAGCAGCTACGGACAGGGAGGTGGCTACACCTTC; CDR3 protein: CASSYGQGGGYTF
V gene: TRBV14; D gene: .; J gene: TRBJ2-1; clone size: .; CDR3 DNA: TGTGCCAGCAGCCAACCAGCCGGGGCCTACAATGAGCAGTTCTTC; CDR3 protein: CASSQPAGAYNEQFF
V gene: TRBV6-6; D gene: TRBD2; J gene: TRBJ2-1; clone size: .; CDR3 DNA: TGTGCCAGCAGTTCTCATTTGGGGGGGGGATACAATGAGCAGTTCTTC; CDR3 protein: CASSSHLGGGYNEQFF
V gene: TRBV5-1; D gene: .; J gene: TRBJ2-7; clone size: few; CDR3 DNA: TGCGCCAGCAGCTTGGAGGGAGGCCTCTACGAGCAGTACTTC; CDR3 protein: CASSLEGGLYEQYF
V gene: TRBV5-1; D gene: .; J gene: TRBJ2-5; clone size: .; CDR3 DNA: TGCGCCAGCAGCTTGCTACGGACACAAGAGACCCAGTACTTC; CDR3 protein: CASSLLRTQETQYF
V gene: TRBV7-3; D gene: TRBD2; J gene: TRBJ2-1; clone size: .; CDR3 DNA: TGTGCCAGCAGCTTAGACAGCGGGGTCTACAATGAGCAGTTCTTC; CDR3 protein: CASSLDSGVYNEQFF
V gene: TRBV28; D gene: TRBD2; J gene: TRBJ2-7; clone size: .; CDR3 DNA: TGTGCCAGCAGAAGCGGGAGGACCTACGAGCAGTACTTC; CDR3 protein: CASRSGRTYEQYF